The TCR beta chain under discussion was sequenced for a study of blood T cell repertoires in COVID-19. About the research overall: The analysed material was cDNA or gDNA that came from T cells, B-cell-depleted T cells, or PBMCs.

Some clones are missing from TCRdb's copy, which holds only in-frame ones; the method was immunoSEQ multiplex PCR. The data hold roughly 380,000 clones, with approximately 89% observed a single time. Trimming removed 7 bases at V and 3 bases at J, with 15 bases between. The germline gives CDR1 SGHTA, CDR2 FQGNSA. This CDR3 is 14 amino acids long. The receptor comes from a woman in her thirties or forties with COVID-19, enrolled during active disease. The V and J genes are TRBV7-2 and TRBJ1-1; a possible D gene is TRBD1 (5 bases). Sequenced: peripheral blood. CDR3: CASNLGTLYTEAFF. The CDR3 coding sequence is TGTGCCAGCAACCTGGGGACTTTGTACACTGAAGCTTTCTTT.